This T cell receptor beta chain was sequenced during a study of radiotherapy plus CTLA-4 blockade in lung cancer. General study points: There was expansion of tumor-derived TCR clones in blood after radiotherapy plus ipilimumab. In blood, early T cell clone dynamics reportedly predicted response best, together with interferon-beta.

Sequencing used immunoSEQ multiplex PCR; TCRdb keeps in-frame clones, though not all of them. The table lists 85,000 to 120,000 clones, approximately 87% of them singletons. In chemo-refractory metastatic non-small-cell lung cancer, patients got ipilimumab CTLA-4 blockade together with focal radiation. As for this clone: Its specificity is unknown.

Trimming shortened V by 4 bases and J by 5 bases, and 16 bases separated the two germline ends. Germline CDR1 is SGHNT and CDR2 is YYREEE (reference sequence). There are 15 residues in the CDR3. The sequences come from peripheral blood, collected from a patient treated with radiotherapy plus ipilimumab. This receptor was taken from a human donor with non-small cell lung cancer that progressed on radiotherapy plus ipilimumab. Some clones in this sample may be carry-over from other donors' samples. V usage is TRBV5-4 and J usage is TRBJ2-1, with a tentative D call TRBD1 (6 bases). As DNA, the CDR3 is TGTGCCAGCAGCAAACCGGGACACGAGGACAATGAGCAGTTCTTC. Translation: CASSKPGHEDNEQFF.